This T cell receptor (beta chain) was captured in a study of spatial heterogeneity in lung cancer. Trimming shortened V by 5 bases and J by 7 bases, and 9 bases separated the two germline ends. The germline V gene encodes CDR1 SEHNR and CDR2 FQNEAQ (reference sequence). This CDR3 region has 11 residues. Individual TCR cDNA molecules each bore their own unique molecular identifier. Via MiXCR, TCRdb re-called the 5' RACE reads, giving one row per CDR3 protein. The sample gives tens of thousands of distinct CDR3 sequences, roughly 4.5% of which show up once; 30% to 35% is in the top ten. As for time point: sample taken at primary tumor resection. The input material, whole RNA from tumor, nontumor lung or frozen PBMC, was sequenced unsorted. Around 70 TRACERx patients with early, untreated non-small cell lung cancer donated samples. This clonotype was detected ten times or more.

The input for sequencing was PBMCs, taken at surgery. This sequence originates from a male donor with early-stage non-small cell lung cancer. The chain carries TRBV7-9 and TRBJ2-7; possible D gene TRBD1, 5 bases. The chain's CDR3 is CASSIGHEQYF. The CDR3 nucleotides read TGTGCCAGCAGCATTGGACATGAGCAGTACTTC.